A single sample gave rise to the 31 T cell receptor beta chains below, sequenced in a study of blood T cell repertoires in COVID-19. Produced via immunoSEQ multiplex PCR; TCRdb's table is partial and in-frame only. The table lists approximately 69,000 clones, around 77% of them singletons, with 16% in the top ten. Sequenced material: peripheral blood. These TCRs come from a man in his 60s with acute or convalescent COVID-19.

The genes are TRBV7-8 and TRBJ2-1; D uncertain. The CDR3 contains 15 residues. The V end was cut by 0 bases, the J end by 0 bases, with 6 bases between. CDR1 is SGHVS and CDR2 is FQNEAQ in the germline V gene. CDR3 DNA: TGTGCCAGCAGCTTAGCTGTGAGCTCCTACAATGAGCAGTTCTTC. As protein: CASSLAVSSYNEQFF. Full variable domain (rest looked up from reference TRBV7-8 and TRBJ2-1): GAGVSQSPRYKVAKRGQDVALRCDPISGHVSLFWYQQALGQGPEFLTYFQNEAQLDKSGLPSDRFFAERPEGSVSTLKIQRTQQEDSAVYLCASSLAVSSYNEQFFGPGTRLTVL.

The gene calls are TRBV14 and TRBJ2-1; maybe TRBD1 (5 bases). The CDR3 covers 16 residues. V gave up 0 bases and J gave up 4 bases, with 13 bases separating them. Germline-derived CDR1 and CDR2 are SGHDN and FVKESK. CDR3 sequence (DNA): TGTGCCAGCAGCCAAGAAGGACACCTTTTTTACAATGAGCAGTTCTTC. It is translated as CASSQEGHLFYNEQFF.

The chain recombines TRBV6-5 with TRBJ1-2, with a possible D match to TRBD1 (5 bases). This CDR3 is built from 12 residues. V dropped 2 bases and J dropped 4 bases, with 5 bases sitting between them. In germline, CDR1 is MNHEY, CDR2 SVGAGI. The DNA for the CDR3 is TGTGCCAGCAGTTACAGGGGCTATGGCTACACCTTC. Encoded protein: CASSYRGYGYTF.

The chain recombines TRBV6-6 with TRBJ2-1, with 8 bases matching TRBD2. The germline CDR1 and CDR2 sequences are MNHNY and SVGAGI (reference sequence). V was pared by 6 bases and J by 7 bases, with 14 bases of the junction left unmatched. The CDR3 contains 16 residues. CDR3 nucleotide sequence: TGTGCCAGCAGAAATACGGGGGGGCAGATTAAGAATGAGCAGTTCTTC. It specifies CASRNTGGQIKNEQFF.

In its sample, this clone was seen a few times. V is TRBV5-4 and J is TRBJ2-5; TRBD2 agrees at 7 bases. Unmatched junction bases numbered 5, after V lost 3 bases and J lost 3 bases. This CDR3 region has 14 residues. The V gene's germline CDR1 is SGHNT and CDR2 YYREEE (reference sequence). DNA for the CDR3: TGTGCCAGCAGCTCCGGGGGGAGCGAAGAGACCCAGTACTTC. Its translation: CASSSGGSEETQYF. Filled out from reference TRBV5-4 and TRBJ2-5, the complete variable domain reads ETGVTQSPTHLIKTRGQQVTLRCSSQSGHNTVSWYQQALGQGPQFIFQYYREEENGRGNFPPRFSGLQFPNYSSELNVNALELDDSALYLCASSSGGSEETQYFGPGTRLLVL.

CDR3 in DNA: TGTGCCAGCAGTGACCAAGGACAGTCGGGTTATGGCTACACCTTC. This sequence encodes CASSDQGQSGYGYTF. The chain employs TRBV6-4 and TRBJ1-2, with a tentative D call TRBD1 (6 bases). This CDR3 region has 15 residues. The V gene lost 2 bases and the J gene lost 5 bases, with 15 bases spanning the gap. Germline assignment: CDR1 MRHNA and CDR2 SNTAGT.

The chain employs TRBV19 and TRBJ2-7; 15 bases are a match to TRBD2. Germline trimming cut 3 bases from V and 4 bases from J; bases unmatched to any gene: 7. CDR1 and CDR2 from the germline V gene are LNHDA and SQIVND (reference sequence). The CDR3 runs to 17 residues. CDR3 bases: TGTGCCAGTAGTATTGGGACTAGCGGGGGGTTCGGTTACGAGCAGTACTTC. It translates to CASSIGTSGGFGYEQYF.

The CDR3: CASSPDIGTGRTPLHF. As DNA, the CDR3 is TGTGCCAGCAGCCCGGATATCGGGACAGGCAGGACACCCCTCCACTTT. The V and J genes are TRBV5-4 and TRBJ1-6; 8 bases are a match to TRBD1. After removal of 4 bases from V and 11 bases from J, the junction contained 14 bases not matched to a gene. CDR1 SGHNT and CDR2 YYREEE come from the germline V gene (reference sequence). The CDR3 totals 16 residues.

In DNA, the CDR3 is TGTGCCAGCAGTCCTAGGCTGGGGGGAGGCGATGAAAAACTGTTTTTT. Translation gives CASSPRLGGGDEKLFF. V and J are TRBV28 and TRBJ1-4; TRBD1 might be the D (5 bases). The CDR3 is 16 residues long. V dropped 5 bases and J dropped 6 bases, with 19 bases sitting between them. Looked up from germline, CDR1 is MDHEN and CDR2 is SYDVKM.

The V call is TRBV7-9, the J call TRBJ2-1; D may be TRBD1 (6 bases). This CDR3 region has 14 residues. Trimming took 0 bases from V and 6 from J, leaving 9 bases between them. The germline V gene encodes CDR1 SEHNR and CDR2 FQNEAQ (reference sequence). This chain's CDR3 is CASSLAGTLNEQFF. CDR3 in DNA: TGTGCCAGCAGCTTAGCTGGGACACTCAATGAGCAGTTCTTC.

CDR3 bases: TGCGCCAGCAGCTCGACTCAGGGCTCGTCCTACAATGAGCAGTTCTTC. Amino acids: CASSSTQGSSYNEQFF. J is TRBJ2-1 and V is TRBV5-1, with D possibly TRBD1 on 5 matching bases. V lost 3 bases, J lost 1 base, and 14 bases lay in between. This CDR3 is 16 amino acids long. CDR1 and CDR2 from the germline V gene are SGHRS and YFSETQ.

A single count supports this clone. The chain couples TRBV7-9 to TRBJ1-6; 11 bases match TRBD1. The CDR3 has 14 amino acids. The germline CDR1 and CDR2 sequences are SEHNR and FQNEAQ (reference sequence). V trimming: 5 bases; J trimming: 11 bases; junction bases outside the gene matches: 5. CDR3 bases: TGTGCCAGCAGCCGGACAGGGGGCCTAGCACCCCTCCACTTT. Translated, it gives CASSRTGGLAPLHF.

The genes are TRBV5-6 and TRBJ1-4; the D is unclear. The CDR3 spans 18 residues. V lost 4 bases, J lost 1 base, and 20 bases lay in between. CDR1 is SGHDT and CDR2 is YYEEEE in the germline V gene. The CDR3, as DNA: TGTGCCAGCAGCCCCACGAGGCGGGGAGGTGGAACTAATGAAAAACTGTTTTTT. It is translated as CASSPTRRGGGTNEKLFF.

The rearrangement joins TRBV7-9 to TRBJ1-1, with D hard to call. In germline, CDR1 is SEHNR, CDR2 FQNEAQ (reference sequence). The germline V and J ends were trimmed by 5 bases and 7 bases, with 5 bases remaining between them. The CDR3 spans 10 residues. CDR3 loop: CASSTYEAFF. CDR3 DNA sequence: TGTGCCAGCAGCACATATGAAGCTTTCTTT. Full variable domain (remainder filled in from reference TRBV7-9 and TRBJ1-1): DTGVSQNPRHKITKRGQNVTFRCDPISEHNRLYWYRQTLGQGPEFLTYFQNEAQLEKSRLLSDRFSAERPKGSFSTLEIQRTEQGDSAMYLCASSTYEAFFGQGTRLTVV.

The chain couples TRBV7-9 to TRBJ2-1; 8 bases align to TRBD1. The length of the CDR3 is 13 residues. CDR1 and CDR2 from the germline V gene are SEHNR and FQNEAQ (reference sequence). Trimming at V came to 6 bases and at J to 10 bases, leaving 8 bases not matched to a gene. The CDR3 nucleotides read TGTGCCAGCAGTATGAACAGGGGGAGGGAGCAGTTCTTC. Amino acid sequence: CASSMNRGREQFF. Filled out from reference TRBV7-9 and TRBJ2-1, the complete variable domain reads DTGVSQNPRHKITKRGQNVTFRCDPISEHNRLYWYRQTLGQGPEFLTYFQNEAQLEKSRLLSDRFSAERPKGSFSTLEIQRTEQGDSAMYLCASSMNRGREQFFGPGTRLTVL.

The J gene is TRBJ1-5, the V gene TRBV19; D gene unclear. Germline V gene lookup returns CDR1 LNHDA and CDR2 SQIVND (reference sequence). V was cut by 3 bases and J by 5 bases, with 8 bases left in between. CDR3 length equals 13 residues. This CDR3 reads CASSILGDQPQHF. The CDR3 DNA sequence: TGTGCCAGTAGTATTCTCGGGGATCAGCCCCAGCATTTT.

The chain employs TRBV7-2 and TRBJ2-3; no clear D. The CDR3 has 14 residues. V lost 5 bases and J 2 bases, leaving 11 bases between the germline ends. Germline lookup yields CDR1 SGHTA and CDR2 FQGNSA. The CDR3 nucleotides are TGTGCCAGCAGCGAGAGCACCCCCACAGATACGCAGTATTTT. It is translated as CASSESTPTDTQYF.

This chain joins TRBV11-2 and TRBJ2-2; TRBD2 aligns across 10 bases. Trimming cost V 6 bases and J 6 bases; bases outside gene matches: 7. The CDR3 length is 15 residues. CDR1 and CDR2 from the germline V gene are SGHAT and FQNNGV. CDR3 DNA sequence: TGTGCCAGCAGGACCCTAGCGGGGGCGGCCGGGGAGCTGTTTTTT. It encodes CASRTLAGAAGELFF.

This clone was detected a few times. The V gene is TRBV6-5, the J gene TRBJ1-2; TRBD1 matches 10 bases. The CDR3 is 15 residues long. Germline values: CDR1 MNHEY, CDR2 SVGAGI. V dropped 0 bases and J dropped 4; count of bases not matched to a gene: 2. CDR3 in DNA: TGTGCCAGCAGTTACTCAGGACAGGGGGGCTATGGCTACACCTTC. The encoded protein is CASSYSGQGGYGYTF.

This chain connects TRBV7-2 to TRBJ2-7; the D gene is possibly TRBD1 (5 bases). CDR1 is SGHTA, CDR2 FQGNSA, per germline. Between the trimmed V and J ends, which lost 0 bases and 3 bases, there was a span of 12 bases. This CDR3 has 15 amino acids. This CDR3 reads CASSLAAQANYEQYF. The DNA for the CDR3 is TGTGCCAGCAGCTTAGCTGCACAGGCCAACTACGAGCAGTACTTC.

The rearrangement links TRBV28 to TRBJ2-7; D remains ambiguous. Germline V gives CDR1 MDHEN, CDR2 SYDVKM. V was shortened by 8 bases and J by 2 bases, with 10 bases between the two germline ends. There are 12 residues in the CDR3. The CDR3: CASAGTPYEQYF. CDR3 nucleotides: TGTGCCAGCGCAGGTACCCCCTACGAGCAGTACTTC.

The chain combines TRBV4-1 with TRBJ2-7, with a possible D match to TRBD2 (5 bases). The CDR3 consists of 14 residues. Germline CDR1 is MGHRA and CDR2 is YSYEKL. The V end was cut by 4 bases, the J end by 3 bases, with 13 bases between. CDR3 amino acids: CASSPGLKHYEQYF. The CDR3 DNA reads TGCGCCAGCAGCCCAGGACTTAAACACTACGAGCAGTACTTC.

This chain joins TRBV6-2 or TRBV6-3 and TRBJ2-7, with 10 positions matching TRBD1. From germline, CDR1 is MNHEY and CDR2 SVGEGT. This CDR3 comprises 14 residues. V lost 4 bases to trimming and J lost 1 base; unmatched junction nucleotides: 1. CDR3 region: CASSSGQGSYEQYF. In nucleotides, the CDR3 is TGTGCCAGCAGTTCGGGACAGGGGTCCTACGAGCAGTACTTC.

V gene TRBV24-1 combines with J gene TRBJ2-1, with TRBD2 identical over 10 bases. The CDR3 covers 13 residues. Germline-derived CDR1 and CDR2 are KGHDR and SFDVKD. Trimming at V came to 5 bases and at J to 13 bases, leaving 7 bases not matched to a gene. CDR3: CATSGLAGGPQFF. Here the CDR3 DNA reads TGTGCCACCAGTGGACTAGCGGGTGGTCCCCAGTTCTTC.

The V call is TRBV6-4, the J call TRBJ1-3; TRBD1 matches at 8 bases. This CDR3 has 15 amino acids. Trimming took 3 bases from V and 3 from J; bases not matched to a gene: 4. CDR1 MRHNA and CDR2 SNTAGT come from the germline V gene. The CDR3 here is CASSEQGAYGNTIYF. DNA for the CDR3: TGTGCCAGCAGTGAGCAGGGGGCTTATGGAAACACCATATATTTT.

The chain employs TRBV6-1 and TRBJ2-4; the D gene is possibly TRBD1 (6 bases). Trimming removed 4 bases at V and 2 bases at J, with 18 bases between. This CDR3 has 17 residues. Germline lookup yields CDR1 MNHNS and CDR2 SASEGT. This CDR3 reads CASSVVGQGSSKNIQYF. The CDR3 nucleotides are TGTGCCAGCAGTGTGGTGGGACAAGGCTCCTCCAAAAACATTCAGTACTTC.

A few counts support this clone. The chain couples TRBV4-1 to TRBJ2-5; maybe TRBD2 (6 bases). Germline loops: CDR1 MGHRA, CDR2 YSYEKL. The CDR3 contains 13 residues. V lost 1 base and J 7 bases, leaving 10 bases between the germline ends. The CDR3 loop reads CASSQGGAGTQYF. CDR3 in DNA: TGCGCCAGCAGCCAAGGGGGAGCGGGGACCCAGTACTTC.

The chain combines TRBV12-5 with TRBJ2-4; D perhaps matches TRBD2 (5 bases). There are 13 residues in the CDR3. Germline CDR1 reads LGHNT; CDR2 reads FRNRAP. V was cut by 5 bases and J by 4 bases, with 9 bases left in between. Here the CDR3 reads CASGGSGKNIQYF. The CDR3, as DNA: TGTGCTAGTGGTGGGAGCGGAAAAAACATTCAGTACTTC.

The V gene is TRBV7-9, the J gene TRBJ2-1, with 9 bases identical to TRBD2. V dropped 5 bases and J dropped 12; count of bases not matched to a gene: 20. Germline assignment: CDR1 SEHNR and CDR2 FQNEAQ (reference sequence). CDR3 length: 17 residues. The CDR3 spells CASSVIPGLAGQGGQFF. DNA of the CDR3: TGTGCCAGCAGCGTCATCCCGGGGCTAGCGGGGCAAGGCGGGCAGTTCTTC.

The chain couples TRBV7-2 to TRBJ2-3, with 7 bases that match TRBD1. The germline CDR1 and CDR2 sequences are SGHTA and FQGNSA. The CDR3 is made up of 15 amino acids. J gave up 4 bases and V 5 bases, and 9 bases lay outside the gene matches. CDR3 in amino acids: CASSPQGVGADTQYF. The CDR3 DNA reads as TGTGCCAGCAGCCCCCAGGGGGTTGGCGCAGATACGCAGTATTTT. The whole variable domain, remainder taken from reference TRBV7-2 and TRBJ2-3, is GAGVSQSPSNKVTEKGKDVELRCDPISGHTALYWYRQSLGQGLEFLIYFQGNSAPDKSGLPSDRFSAERTGGSVSTLTIQRTQQEDSAVYLCASSPQGVGADTQYFGPGTRLTVL.

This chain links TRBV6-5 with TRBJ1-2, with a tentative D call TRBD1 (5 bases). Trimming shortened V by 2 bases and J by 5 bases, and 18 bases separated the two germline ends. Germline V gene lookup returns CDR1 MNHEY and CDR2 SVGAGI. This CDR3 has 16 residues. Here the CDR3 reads CASSYDSSRFRYGYTF. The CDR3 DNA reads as TGTGCCAGCAGTTACGACAGTAGTAGGTTTCGGTATGGCTACACCTTC.